These T cell receptor beta chains were read from a single sample in a study of blood T cell repertoires in COVID-19. Data came from immunoSEQ multiplex PCR; TCRdb stores just in-frame clones and leaves some out. This sample has about 190,000 clones; around 85% occur once, and the top ten carry about 13%. The source material was peripheral blood. The receptors originated from a man aged 45-60 years who had recovered from COVID-19. Both conserved end residues are part of each CDR3. D genes are given only for firm matches. Size values are once, few and many counts, or a class for expanded clones, and some rows have none.

V gene	J gene	CDR3 length	D gene	clone size	CDR3 DNA	CDR3 protein
TRBV29-1	TRBJ1-5	12	-	few	TGCAGCGTCGCGTCCCCACCGGAGCCCCAGCATTTT	CSVASPPEPQHF
TRBV18	TRBJ1-2	16	TRBD1	-	TGTGCCAGCTCACCAGGTTCGGGACAGGCAAACTATGGCTACACCTTC	CASSPGSGQANYGYTF
TRBV6-5	TRBJ2-3	15	-	-	TGTGCCAGCAGTTACTCTTCGGACACCACAGATACGCAGTATTTT	CASSYSSDTTDTQYF
TRBV18	TRBJ2-1	17	TRBD2	-	TGTGCCAGCTCACCAATTCAGGGCGGGAGGCCTCTGGGTGAGCAGTTCTTC	CASSPIQGGRPLGEQFF
TRBV19	TRBJ2-3	14	TRBD2	-	TGTGCCAGTAGATGGGGGGGTAGTACAGATACGCAGTATTTT	CASRWGGSTDTQYF
TRBV7-2	TRBJ2-1	11	TRBD2	-	TGTGCCAGCAGCCCTAGCGGAAAGCAGTTCTTC	CASSPSGKQFF
TRBV7-5	TRBJ1-4	15	-	-	TGTGTCAGATACTGCCAGGCGCTCACTAATGAAAAACTGTTTTTT	CVRYCQALTNEKLFF
TRBV6-2/TRBV6-3	TRBJ1-5	15	TRBD1	-	TGTGCCAGCAGTTACGGGGACAGACGTAATCAGCCCCAGCATTTT	CASSYGDRRNQPQHF
TRBV2	TRBJ2-1	13	-	-	TGTGCCAGCCTTGAGGCAGCGTACAATGAGCAGTTCTTC	CASLEAAYNEQFF
TRBV3-1/TRBV3-2	TRBJ1-2	13	TRBD1	few	TGTGCCAGCAGCCCGACAGGGACGGTTGGCTACACCTTC	CASSPTGTVGYTF
TRBV5-6	TRBJ2-1	19	TRBD2	once	TGTGCCAGCAGCTTGGAGAGGGGCGCTAGCGGGACGATCTACAATGAGCAGTTCTTC	CASSLERGASGTIYNEQFF
TRBV5-1	TRBJ1-5	16	-	few	TGCGCCAGCAGCATGAGAAGCGGCTATAGCAATCAGCCCCAGCATTTT	CASSMRSGYSNQPQHF
TRBV7-2	TRBJ1-5	17	-	once	TGTGCCAGCAGCTTACCTACCGTAGTTGAAGGCAATCAGCCCCAGCATTTT	CASSLPTVVEGNQPQHF
TRBV3-1/TRBV3-2	TRBJ1-1	12	-	-	TGTGCCAGCAGCCAGAGATACACTGAAGCTTTCTTT	CASSQRYTEAFF
TRBV19	TRBJ2-2	13	-	-	TGTGCCAGTAGTATAGACGGGTCCGGGGAGCTGTTTTTT	CASSIDGSGELFF
TRBV27	TRBJ1-1	14	-	few	TGTGCCAGCAGTTTGAGAGGGCAGAACACTGAAGCTTTCTTT	CASSLRGQNTEAFF
TRBV6-1	TRBJ2-7	13	TRBD2	-	TGTGCCAGCTCCCGGCTAGCGGACTACGAGCAGTACTTC	CASSRLADYEQYF
TRBV5-6	TRBJ1-1	13	-	-	TGTGCCAGCAGCTTACAGGGATTGATTGGAGCTTTCTTT	CASSLQGLIGAFF
TRBV6-5	TRBJ1-4	12	-	-	TGTGCCAGTTCGGTCTTAAATGAAAAACTGTTTTTT	CASSVLNEKLFF
TRBV2	TRBJ1-6	14	-	-	TGTGCCAGCGTACGGGACTCCTATAATTCACCCCTCCACTTT	CASVRDSYNSPLHF
TRBV7-3	TRBJ2-1	15	-	-	TGTGCCAGCAGCCGAGCCTCCGGGAGTACGAATGAGCAGTTCTTC	CASSRASGSTNEQFF
TRBV25-1	TRBJ1-2	14	-	-	TGTGCCAGCAGTGATGACAGGAAAAACTATGGCTACACCTTC	CASSDDRKNYGYTF
TRBV7-9	TRBJ2-3	13	-	once	TGTGCCAGCAGCCCCAGGGGTCCAGATACGCAGTATTTT	CASSPRGPDTQYF
TRBV24-1	TRBJ2-1	16	TRBD2	-	TGTGCCACCAGTGATTCTGGACTAGCGTCCTACAATGAGCAGTTCTTC	CATSDSGLASYNEQFF
TRBV7-2	TRBJ2-3	16	TRBD2	-	TGTGCCAGCAGCTTGGCGCTAGCGGCAATTGCAGATACGCAGTATTTT	CASSLALAAIADTQYF
TRBV18	TRBJ2-3	15	-	once	TGTGCCAGCTCTCACAACAGGGTTTTCGCAGATACGCAGTATTTT	CASSHNRVFADTQYF
TRBV30	TRBJ1-1	13	TRBD1	once	TGTGCCTGGAGGACAGGGTTGATCACTGAAGCTTTCTTT	CAWRTGLITEAFF
TRBV7-9	TRBJ2-5	15	TRBD1	few	TGTGCCAGCAGCTTAGACGTTACAGGGGAAGAGACCCAGTACTTC	CASSLDVTGEETQYF
TRBV11-2	TRBJ2-1	15	-	-	TGTGCCAGCAGCTTAGACAGGGGTAACTACAATGAGCAGTTCTTC	CASSLDRGNYNEQFF
TRBV28	TRBJ1-2	12	-	few	TGTGCCAGCAGTCCGAACAGAGATGGCTACACCTTC	CASSPNRDGYTF
TRBV19	TRBJ1-1	17	-	-	TGTGCCAGTAGTACAAGGAGGGGAGGGCCTACGAACACTGAAGCTTTCTTT	CASSTRRGGPTNTEAFF
TRBV9	TRBJ1-1	17	TRBD1	-	TGTGCCAGCAGCGTTTCGTCAGGGGGCGCGTCGGACACTGAAGCTTTCTTT	CASSVSSGGASDTEAFF
TRBV18	TRBJ1-5	14	TRBD1	-	TGTGCCAGCTCCCCGGAACAGGGGAATCAGCCCCAGCATTTT	CASSPEQGNQPQHF
TRBV10-3	TRBJ1-1	13	-	-	TGTGCCACGGGGGGGGCAGGGAACACTGAAGCTTTCTTT	CATGGAGNTEAFF
TRBV5-7	TRBJ2-4	15	-	-	TGTGCCAGCAGCTTAACAGGGAAGGCCAAAAACATTCAGTACTTC	CASSLTGKAKNIQYF
TRBV4-2	TRBJ2-7	15	TRBD2	-	TGTGCCAGCAGCCCCCTCGGGACTAGACCCTACGAGCAGTACTTC	CASSPLGTRPYEQYF
TRBV4-2	TRBJ2-7	14	-	-	TGTGCCAGCAGCCAAGACAGGGCGACCTACGAGCAGTACTTC	CASSQDRATYEQYF
TRBV27	TRBJ1-4	17	TRBD1	few	TGTGCCAGCAGTAGGGGGCAGGGCGCCATAACTAATGAAAAACTGTTTTTT	CASSRGQGAITNEKLFF
TRBV9	TRBJ1-6	15	TRBD1	-	TGTGCCAGCAGCGTCTGGGGACAGTCAAATTCACCCCTCCACTTT	CASSVWGQSNSPLHF
TRBV10-2	TRBJ1-2	15	TRBD1	-	TGCGCCAGCAGTGAGTCGGGACAGCCCATCTATGGCTACACCTTC	CASSESGQPIYGYTF
TRBV7-9	TRBJ2-3	18	TRBD2	-	TGTGCCAGCAGCTTAGCGCCATGGTATAGCGGGAGTATAGATACGCAGTATTTT	CASSLAPWYSGSIDTQYF
TRBV30	TRBJ2-7	14	TRBD2	-	TGTGCCTGGAGGAATGGCGGGAGGTCCAACGAGCAGTACTTC	CAWRNGGRSNEQYF
TRBV24-1	TRBJ1-1	13	-	-	TGTGCCACCAGTGATGATAGGACAGCTGAAGCTTTCTTT	CATSDDRTAEAFF
TRBV28	TRBJ1-1	13	TRBD1	-	TGTGCCAGCATGAGGGGGCCAGACACTGAAGCTTTCTTT	CASMRGPDTEAFF
TRBV27	TRBJ1-5	14	TRBD1	-	TGTGCCAGCAGTTTATTTTCAGGGGGCCAGCCCCAGCATTTT	CASSLFSGGQPQHF
TRBV30	TRBJ2-2	23	TRBD2	-	TGTGCCTGGAGTGTATTCGGGACTATTTCATGGTCTTTCTTGGCTAAGAACACCGGGGAGCTGTTTTTT	CAWSVFGTISWSFLAKNTGELFF
TRBV30	TRBJ2-3	14	-	few	TGTGCCTGGAGTGTACGAGTCGGCACAGATACGCAGTATTTT	CAWSVRVGTDTQYF
TRBV3-1/TRBV3-2	TRBJ2-1	18	TRBD2	-	TGTGCCAGCAGCCAAGAGGATGGCGGGACTAGTAAGGTGAAGGAGCAGTTCTTC	CASSQEDGGTSKVKEQFF
TRBV9	TRBJ2-7	13	-	-	TGTGCCAGCAGCGTGAGGCCGGCGGCCGAGCAGTACTTC	CASSVRPAAEQYF
TRBV7-2	TRBJ2-7	15	TRBD2	-	TGTGCCAGCAGCCGGGGACTAGCGGGAGCGAACGAGCAGTACTTC	CASSRGLAGANEQYF
TRBV28	TRBJ2-3	16	TRBD2	-	TGTGCCAGCAGTTTTTATGAGCGGGAGTACACAGATACGCAGTATTTT	CASSFYEREYTDTQYF
TRBV18	TRBJ2-3	13	-	once	TGTGCCAGCTCAGACGGGATCGCAGATACGCAGTATTTT	CASSDGIADTQYF
TRBV27	TRBJ1-6	17	TRBD1	-	TGTGCCAGCAGTAGGGGGGACAGGTCCTCCTATAATTCACCCCTCCACTTT	CASSRGDRSSYNSPLHF
TRBV6-5	TRBJ1-2	15	TRBD1	-	TGTGCCAGCAGTTTACAGGGGCTCCGACCCTTTGGCTACACCTTC	CASSLQGLRPFGYTF